This T cell receptor beta chain was sequenced during a study of regulatory T cells in long-lasting Graves disease. Study-wide points: Newly diagnosed Graves' patients had higher TCR diversity than persistent ones. Persistent cases favored TRBV28, TRBJ1-2 and TRBJ2-5. Accuracy may have suffered from the small sample size. Thyroid tissue went unexamined; only peripheral blood was analyzed.

In the case of this clonotype: Its antigen remains unidentified.

Documented time point: persistent/refractory GD, antithyroid drugs over 5 years with positive TRAb. Following extraction of RNA from PBMCs, that RNA was used to make the TCR library. Germline lookup yields CDR1 LGHNT and CDR2 FRNRAP. The CDR3 totals 19 residues. The V segment lost 7 bases and the J segment 1 base; nucleotides outside the gene matches: 14. Combining iRepertoire HTBI primers with Arm-PCR of CDR3 regions, the authors built TCR beta libraries. TCRdb analysed the multiplex PCR reads with MiXCR anew, one entry per CDR3 protein. This sample yields around 500,000 distinct CDR3 sequences, of which around 20% are seen a single time; about 8.3% belongs to the top ten.

This chain uses TRBV12-5 with TRBJ2-2; TRBD1 matches at 11 bases. This receptor was identified in a female donor with Graves disease. The material was peripheral blood mononuclear cells (PBMCs), obtained when the disease was refractory, from a patient treated with antithyroid drugs. The CDR3 sequence: CASAAPGQGVFLNTGELFF. In DNA, the CDR3 is TGTGCTAGTGCCGCTCCGGGACAGGGGGTTTTTTTGAACACCGGGGAGCTGTTTTTT.